Included here is one T cell receptor beta chain sequence, with context. The antigen it recognizes is unknown. Per-base quality was not reported, and no clone a single base away is much larger than it. This sample is part of a study of cytomegalovirus exposure and HLA in healthy donors (dated by TCRdb to 2016 to 2017). Background for the entire study: An earlier analysis of 587 of the donors reported roughly 300 Gb of sequence data and 95 million to 120 million unique TCR beta sequences obtained from about 179 million T cells. Class I and class II HLA loci were covered by the typing at four-digit resolution. The T cell repertoires of several hundred subjects were profiled by immunosequencing and related to cytomegalovirus serostatus. Typing coverage varied by locus: roughly 629-640 donors for A, B, C, DRB1 and DQB1; more than 500 for DQA1; about 590 for DPA1; under 490 for DPB1. In the later analysis, no new phenotypic data were used to find candidate immune exposures; instead, reliance was placed on TCR beta sequences and their occurrence across donors. Every repertoire in the discovery cohort had been generated on one and the same sequencing platform. To predict cytomegalovirus infection status, the study brought together high-throughput TCR immunosequencing, statistical association of individual TCRs with disease status, and machine learning. A handful of DR-DQ haplotypes were treated as single units for association and clustering because of strong linkage in the cohort. A later genetic analysis took genome-wide SNP genotypes for about 60% of the roughly 670 donors and used that subset as a discovery cohort. Donor age, sex, ethnicity and CMV serostatus were compiled together with the repertoire data. To study patterns of TCR occurrence, a later analysis re-analyzed previously published TCR beta repertoires from around 700 donors and added high-resolution HLA genotyping. An early release covering 550 to 650 HLA-typed donors comprised 250 to 350 gigabases of sequencing data and roughly 85 million unique TCR sequences. To decide whether each TCR beta V gene segment behaved as functional or pseudogenic, an earlier analysis of nearly 600 of the donors relied on high-throughput TCR beta sequencing. Across some 400 genotyped donors of the cohort, an average of about 250,000 unique TCR beta nucleotide sequences per donor were sequenced, and about a sixth of those sequences were non-productive. The study was designed to test whether signatures of past pathogen exposure could be identified by cataloging public T cell receptors. Of the 350 to 450 genotyped donors, approximately 80% were placed in the genetic ancestry cluster associated with self-reported Caucasian donors. Besides the first cohort of 666 subjects, a separate validation cohort made up of 90 to 150 different subjects was used. Summary of the overall study and its limitations: Most TCR sequences were seen in very few donors, while some public TCRs were found in many individuals. For the cohort, immune exposure information was limited to CMV serostatus. A later analysis associated 15,000 to 20,000 TCR beta sequences with specific HLA alleles at a false discovery rate of 0.05. A later analysis found that most CMV-associated TCR beta chains appeared HLA-restricted, with HLA associations seemingly driven largely by CMV exposure. An association between a missense DCLRE1C variant and V-gene and J-gene trimming of TCR beta chains was found in a later genetic analysis and replicated in an independent cohort. Some IMGT-functional V segments, including TRBV6-2 and TRBV6-3, could not be told apart with the 87-base-pair reads, so those segments were excluded. The study listed around 160 TCR beta chains as associated with cytomegalovirus. Correlated functional status among segregating V segments might be attributable to linkage disequilibrium, but an unknown experimental factor could not be ruled out. According to a later analysis, TCR association rates differed among HLA loci, with DRB1 alleles showing the most associated TCRs and HLA-C alleles showing the fewest. In vitro tests confirmed that three of the cytomegalovirus-associated TCR beta chains recognize cytomegalovirus antigens. Because HLA typing was missing for some donors at each locus, association tests included only the typed subset. The sequencing pipeline was judged likely to have produced a cluster of highly shared sequence variants as a technical artifact. A later genetic analysis reported fewer N-insertions in productive TCRs among donors in an Asian-associated ancestry cluster than the roughly 670-donor mean. Sequencing depth was assumed to be roughly uniform across donors in the presence/absence analyses, though that assumption may not hold. Strong co-occurrence of HLA alleles, especially DR and DQ, made assigning TCR associations to individual alleles difficult. Broadly in line with IMGT annotations, most TCR beta V segments showed up in productive rearrangements about 87% or about 30% of the time in an earlier analysis of several hundred of the donors. A later analysis reported that several top co-occurrence clusters appeared linked to parvovirus B19, influenza, CMV and Epstein-Barr virus. Because counts were too low, roughly 17 rarely observed V segments, including chromosome 9 orphons, were left out of the earlier analysis of several hundred of the donors. A further reported finding was that TCR beta sequences accurately predicted the HLA-A and HLA-B alleles for most subjects in the first cohort. This cohort had only TCR beta chains sequenced, and the lack of alpha or paired-chain data limited which features could be detected. In a later analysis, HLA-associated TCR beta chains were found to be more clonally expanded and to have lower generation probabilities than equally common non-associated chains. In both the original and validation cohorts, the classifier was reported to diagnose cytomegalovirus status with high specificity and sensitivity. The authors suggested that the approach could potentially be generalized to other disease states and immunological phenotypes.

The CDR3 starts with the cysteine, ends with the phenylalanine, and has 15 residues. The sequence is cut down to CDR3 DNA, 45 bases in frame from base 1. The CDR1 and CDR2 encoded by the germline V gene (reference sequence) are SEHNR and FQNEAQ. The germline V and J ends show losses of 2 bases and 7 bases respectively, and no gene match explains 6 bases of the junction. The cohort comprised 550 to 700 healthy bone marrow donors. At the time of sampling, all cohort members were nominally healthy, though unrecorded immune exposures were likely present. The donor was CMV seronegative and was included in the group of 352 seronegative cohort members. A peripheral blood sample was provided by each donor, and peripheral blood mononuclear cells were used for TCR beta sequencing. Genomic DNA extraction from the blood cell samples was performed with the Qiagen DNeasy Blood Extraction Kit. Libraries came from the immunoSEQ multiplex PCR assay. The multiplex PCR relied on a mix of 60 forward primers for TCR Vbeta segments and 13 reverse primers for TCR Jbeta segments. The CDR3 region of rearranged TCR beta genes was amplified from genomic DNA with a multiplex PCR assay. The amplified TCR beta libraries were sequenced on the Illumina HiSeq System as 87-base-pair reads. On the authors' methods: Across the 640 or so repertoires, a later analysis counted tens of millions of unique TCR beta chains, 9.5 million to 12 million of which were shared by at least two donors. Raw reads were error-corrected and collapsed into unique sequences with a nearest-neighbor algorithm that merged closely related sequences to remove PCR and sequencing errors. To assign V, D and J gene segments, CDR3 sequences were aligned to IMGT reference sequences. For a sequence to be retained, a match of at least six nucleotides was required to both a V gene segment and a J gene segment. A rearrangement counted as productive if the CDR3 had no stop codons and remained in frame with V and J, and every other rearrangement counted as non-productive. Following IMGT convention, CDR3 was defined as the stretch from the second conserved V-encoded cysteine to the conserved J-encoded phenylalanine. The earlier analysis of more than 450 of the donors excluded sequences that lacked an unambiguous match to a single V gene segment. An earlier analysis of 550 to 650 of the donors classified V segments as functional when productive rearrangements were above 56.7% and as segregating when the standard deviation between donors was above 5%. To diagnose cytomegalovirus status from the catalog of TCR beta chain sequences, a statistical classification framework was built. V and J gene assignment, in a later analysis, came from comparing TCR nucleotide sequences with IMGT/GENE-DB human TR gene sequences. In a later analysis, CDR3 sequences and most-parsimonious VDJ recombination scenarios were assigned using the TCRdist pipeline. In a later analysis, each TCR beta chain was defined by its CDR3 amino acid sequence together with its V-gene family, and reads lacking a unique V-gene family were excluded. In a later analysis, approximately 640 highly shared, low-generation-probability nucleotide sequences were removed to address suspected cross-contamination and a sequencing artifact. For each public chain, a later analysis derived a clonal expansion index from normalized ranks of inferred template counts within each repertoire. In a later analysis, generation probabilities were computed using a VDJ recombination model fitted to out-of-frame rearrangements, and the results were checked against IGoR. In a later analysis, hypergeometric tests were used to score TCR-TCR, TCR-HLA and TCR-CMV co-occurrence, with a repertoire-size bias correction applied to TCR pairs. In a later analysis, false discovery rates were estimated by permuting HLA or CMV assignments 20 times. In a later analysis, co-occurring TCRs were grouped using DBSCAN, and TCRdist sequence similarity was added for clustering within HLA-allele-positive subsets. Repertoires with fewer than 30,000 or more than 120,000 public chains, plus five repertoires with anomalous nucleotide sharing, were excluded from co-occurrence clustering. Here the immuneACCESS table is served through TCRdb, limited to in-frame sequences with V and J called. Missing clones are a known gap in these copies; in checked studies unresolved V genes cover under half, and the rest lacks a known reason. V, J and clone size are taken as reported in that table, and D and trimming were inferred from the DNA itself. Counted in this sample were about 200,000 clones; 70% to 80% of them appeared once. The biggest ten clones account for less than 3.5% of the sample.

The chain is made from TRBV7-9 and TRBJ1-5, and TRBD1 matches 9 of the central bases. The source is a woman aged 25 to 39 in good health and CMV-seronegative. Sequenced material: PBMCs. This receptor carries the CDR3 CASSLWGQGRQPQHF. The bases are TGTGCCAGCAGCTTATGGGGACAGGGTCGGCAGCCCCAGCATTTT.